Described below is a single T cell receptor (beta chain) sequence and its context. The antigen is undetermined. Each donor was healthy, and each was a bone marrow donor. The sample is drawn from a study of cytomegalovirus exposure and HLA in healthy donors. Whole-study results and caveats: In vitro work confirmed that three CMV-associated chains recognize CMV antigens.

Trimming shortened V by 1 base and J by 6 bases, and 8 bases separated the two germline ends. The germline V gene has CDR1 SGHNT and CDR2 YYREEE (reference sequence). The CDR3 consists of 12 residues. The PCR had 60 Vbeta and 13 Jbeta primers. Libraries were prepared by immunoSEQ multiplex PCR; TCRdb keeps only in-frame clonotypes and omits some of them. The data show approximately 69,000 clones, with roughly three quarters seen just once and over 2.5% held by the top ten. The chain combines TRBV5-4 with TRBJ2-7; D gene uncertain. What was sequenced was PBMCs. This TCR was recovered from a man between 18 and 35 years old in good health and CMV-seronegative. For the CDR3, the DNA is TGTGCCAGCAGCTTGCCTCGGTCCGAGCAGTACTTC. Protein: CASSLPRSEQYF.